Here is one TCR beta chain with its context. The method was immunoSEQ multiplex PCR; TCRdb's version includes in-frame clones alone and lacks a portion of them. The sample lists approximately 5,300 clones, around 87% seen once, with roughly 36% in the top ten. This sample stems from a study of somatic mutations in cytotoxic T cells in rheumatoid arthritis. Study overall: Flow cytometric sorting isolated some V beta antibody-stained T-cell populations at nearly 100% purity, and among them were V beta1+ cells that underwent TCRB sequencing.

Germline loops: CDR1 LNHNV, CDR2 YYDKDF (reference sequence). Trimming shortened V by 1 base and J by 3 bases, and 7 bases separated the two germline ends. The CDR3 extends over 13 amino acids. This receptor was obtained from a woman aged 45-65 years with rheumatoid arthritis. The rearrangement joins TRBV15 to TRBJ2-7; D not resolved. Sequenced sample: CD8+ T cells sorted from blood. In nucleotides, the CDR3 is TGTGCCACCAGCAGAGGGCCGAACTACGAGCAGTACTTC. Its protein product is CATSRGPNYEQYF.